One sample yielded the 8 T cell receptor beta chains listed below, sequenced in a study of OX40 agonist ivuxolimab in advanced cancers. The protocol was immunoSEQ multiplex PCR, while the TCRdb copy is restricted to in-frame clones and leaves out a portion. The sample lists around 40,000 clones; 84% were seen once. This material consisted of CD4+ or CD8+ T cells sorted from blood, taken in a trial of the OX40 agonist ivuxolimab. The receptor set was obtained from an adult with an advanced solid tumor such as melanoma, head and neck, liver or kidney cancer.

The chain uses TRBV11-1 and TRBJ2-3, with 14 bases identical to TRBD2. CDR1 is SGHAT and CDR2 is FQDESV in the germline V gene (reference sequence). The CDR3 is 16 amino acids. Trimming took 4 bases from V and 3 from J; bases not matched to a gene: 3. The CDR3 nucleotides read TGTGCCAGCAGCTCGACTAGCGGGGGGGCTACAGATACGCAGTATTTT. It translates to CASSSTSGGATDTQYF.

This rearrangement joins TRBV29-1 to TRBJ2-2, with D hard to call. This CDR3 region has 13 residues. Germline values: CDR1 SQVTM, CDR2 ANQGSEA. Trimming took off 4 bases at V and 4 bases at J, with 10 bases between the two ends. CDR3 DNA sequence: TGCAGCGTTGTCTCGCTGGCCACCGGGGAGCTGTTTTTT. This codes for CSVVSLATGELFF.

For the CDR3, the DNA is TGTGCCAGCAGTTTGAAGGTAGGGCAGGGAAATTTCTACGAGCAGTACTTC. Translated: CASSLKVGQGNFYEQYF. The chain links TRBV28 to TRBJ2-7; D is perhaps TRBD1 (5 bases). Between the trimmed V and J ends, which lost 3 bases and 3 bases, there was a span of 21 bases. Germline loops: CDR1 MDHEN, CDR2 SYDVKM. There are 17 residues in the CDR3.

This clone was seen once. The chain combines TRBV5-1 with TRBJ2-7; D may be TRBD2 (6 bases). The CDR3 loop spans 15 amino acids. The V end was cut by 5 bases, the J end by 3 bases, with 18 bases between. The germline V gene has CDR1 SGHRS and CDR2 YFSETQ. In nucleotides, the CDR3 is TGCGCCAGCAGTGATGTCTTCGGCGGGGACTACGAGCAGTACTTC. It yields the protein CASSDVFGGDYEQYF.

The chain joins TRBV30 to TRBJ2-2; D is ambiguous. Germline V lookup: CDR1 GTSNPN, CDR2 SVGIG (reference sequence). V lost 0 bases and J 7 bases, leaving 6 bases between the germline ends. CDR3 size: 12 residues. The chain's CDR3 is CAWSVGGGELFF. The CDR3 DNA is TGTGCCTGGAGTGTAGGCGGCGGGGAGCTGTTTTTT.

This clone was counted once. V gene TRBV9 combines with J gene TRBJ2-1; tentative D call: TRBD2 (6 bases). V dropped 2 bases and J dropped 6 bases, with 15 bases sitting between them. The CDR3 spans 15 residues. The V gene's germline CDR1 is SGDLS and CDR2 YYNGEE. The CDR3: CASSVAGGFTNEQFF. CDR3 DNA: TGTGCCAGCAGCGTGGCCGGGGGTTTTACCAATGAGCAGTTCTTC.

V and J are TRBV28 and TRBJ2-3; TRBD2 matches at 11 bases. The CDR3 spans 20 residues. CDR1 is MDHEN and CDR2 is SYDVKM in the germline V gene. Losses at the gene ends were 6 bases for V and 2 bases for J; bases not matched to a gene: 19. The CDR3 region has the DNA TGTGCCAGCAGCCCTCGGGGGGCAAGACTAGCGGGGCCCTACACAGATACGCAGTATTTT. Translation: CASSPRGARLAGPYTDTQYF.

The V gene is TRBV6-5, the J gene TRBJ2-5; the D is unclear. Per the germline V gene, CDR1 is MNHEY and CDR2 is SVGAGI. CDR3 length equals 11 residues. Deletions cut 6 bases from V and 4 bases from J, with 6 bases between. The CDR3 protein is CASSQAETQYF. In DNA form, the CDR3 reads TGTGCCAGCAGCCAGGCAGAGACCCAGTACTTC.